This T cell receptor beta chain was identified during a study of tumor-infiltrating lymphocytes in primary liver carcinoma. Joint extraction of RNA and DNA used roughly 19-33 mg of bulk tissue that was unsorted. With approximately 470 ng total RNA as template and a constant-region primer, TCR beta cDNA was made. Sequencing libraries for TCR beta derived from three nested multiplex PCR rounds that used slightly modified ARM-PCR. Researchers ran the first two PCR rounds for roughly 11 cycles each with TRBV1-TRBV30 forward primers and a C-beta reverse primer. One entry per CDR3 protein results from TCRdb running MiXCR on the multiplex PCR reads. The sample holds tens of thousands of distinct CDR3 sequences, over 60% seen once. CDR3 length: 17 amino acids. Looked up from germline, CDR1 is MNHEY and CDR2 is SVGEGT. Comments on this clonotype: The target antigen is unknown. The junction departs from germline at one end; a sequencing error may be responsible.

Study findings and constraints: Only around 8-25% of top clones occurred in all five tumor regions.

V gene TRBV6-2 or TRBV6-3 combines with J gene TRBJ2-1, with 11 bases lining up with TRBD2. Sequencing was done on a sample of liver tumor tissue from sampling region 1. Subset in this sample: tumor region T1, superior pole. This TCR derives from a man between 40 and 49 years old with primary liver carcinoma and hepatitis B virus infection. CDR3 nucleotides: TGTGCCAGCAGCGACCCAACTAGCGGGAGAACCTACAGTGAGCAGTTCTTC. It yields the protein CASSDPTSGRTYSEQFF.